The 24 T cell receptor beta chains reported below all come from one sample, sequenced in a study of cytomegalovirus exposure and HLA in healthy donors. It was with 60 Vbeta and 13 Jbeta primers that the PCR ran. The protocol was immunoSEQ multiplex PCR, while the TCRdb copy is restricted to in-frame clones and leaves out a portion. The profile shows 150,000 to 190,000 clones, roughly 80% of them singletons. Sequences were obtained from PBMCs. The origin of the receptors is a man aged 18 to 29 in good health and CMV-seronegative.

A single count supports this clone. This sequence joins TRBV19 and TRBJ1-5; no reliable D call. With 3 bases removed from V and 4 bases from J, the gap between germline ends came to 10 bases. There are 14 residues in the CDR3. Germline values: CDR1 LNHDA, CDR2 SQIVND (reference sequence). This CDR3 reads CASSIQGGNQPQHF. In DNA form, the CDR3 reads TGTGCCAGTAGTATCCAAGGAGGGAATCAGCCCCAGCATTTT.

The chain carries TRBV2 and TRBJ2-7, with 12 bases that match TRBD1. The length of the CDR3 is 14 residues. Germline CDR1 SNHLY, CDR2 FYNNEI. With V trimmed by 5 bases and J by 4 bases, 3 bases remained unmatched. CDR3 amino acids: CASSRDRGPYEQYF. For the CDR3, the DNA is TGTGCCAGCAGTCGGGACAGGGGGCCTTACGAGCAGTACTTC.

The sample holds one count of this clone. The chain uses TRBV27 and TRBJ2-4; a weak D match, TRBD1 (6 bases). Trimming removed 4 bases at V and 9 bases at J, with 10 bases between. Per the germline V gene, CDR1 is MNHEY and CDR2 is SMNVEV (reference sequence). The CDR3 runs 12 residues. The CDR3 coding sequence is TGTGCCAGCAGTTCGGGACACGGCATTCAGTACTTC. As protein: CASSSGHGIQYF.

This clone was counted between two and nine times. The chain has TRBV6-5 and TRBJ1-1; possibly TRBD1 for D (6 bases). Trimming shortened V by 6 bases and J by 4 bases, and 15 bases separated the two germline ends. The CDR3 is made up of 14 amino acids. The germline gives CDR1 MNHEY, CDR2 SVGAGI. This CDR3 is CASSTRGGPTEAFF. In DNA, the CDR3 is TGTGCCAGCAGCACCCGGGGGGGGCCCACTGAAGCTTTCTTT.

The chain combines TRBV19 with TRBJ2-7; TRBD2 matches 10 bases. CDR1 is LNHDA and CDR2 is SQIVND in the germline V gene (reference sequence). CDR3 size: 15 residues. With 1 base clipped from V and 1 base from J, the junction kept 1 base outside the gene matches. CDR3 sequence: CASSIGAGGSYEQYF. Here the CDR3 DNA reads TGTGCCAGTAGTATAGGAGCGGGAGGGTCCTACGAGCAGTACTTC.

This chain connects TRBV5-1 to TRBJ1-5, with D unresolved. This CDR3 is 15 amino acids long. Germline-derived CDR1 and CDR2 are SGHRS and YFSETQ. Trimming pared 3 bases from V and 5 bases from J, leaving 15 bases between. The DNA for the CDR3 is TGCGCCAGCAGCTACGGCCCGGGTGGGTATCAGCCCCAGCATTTT. It yields the protein CASSYGPGGYQPQHF.

The rearrangement joins TRBV18 to TRBJ1-1, with no clear D. Germline CDR1 and CDR2: KGHSH and LQKENI. Trimming pared 1 base from V and 11 bases from J, leaving 11 bases between. The CDR3 has 12 amino acids. The CDR3 DNA reads TGTGCCAGCTCACCACTGGAGATTTCGGCTTTCTTT. The encoded protein is CASSPLEISAFF.

This chain connects TRBV2 to TRBJ1-5, with D possibly being TRBD1 (5 bases). Germline values: CDR1 SNHLY, CDR2 FYNNEI. The germline V and J ends were trimmed by 8 bases and 9 bases, with 11 bases remaining between them. This CDR3 has 11 amino acids. The CDR3 bases are TGTGCCAGCGGGGGGGAGCCGCCCCAGCATTTT. Translating it yields CASGGEPPQHF.

This clone was counted between two and nine times. The rearrangement uses TRBV6-5 and TRBJ2-5, with TRBD2 matching 7 bases. This CDR3 contains 15 residues. Germline values: CDR1 MNHEY, CDR2 SVGAGI. J lost 4 bases, V lost 2 bases, and 7 bases had no gene match. The CDR3 sequence: CASSYAGTIGETQYF. In DNA form, the CDR3 reads TGTGCCAGCAGTTACGCGGGGACTATAGGAGAGACCCAGTACTTC.

The CDR3 bases are TGTGCCAGCAGTAATTTGCGGGGCCGAAATCAGCCCCAGCATTTT. It yields the protein CASSNLRGRNQPQHF. The chain joins TRBV6-4 to TRBJ1-5; D perhaps matches TRBD1 (5 bases). V lost 5 bases and J lost 4, with 15 bases in between. This CDR3 contains 15 residues. Germline V gene data show CDR1 as MRHNA and CDR2 as SNTAGT.

This clone was picked up a small number of times. The chain couples TRBV10-3 to TRBJ2-3, with D possibly matching TRBD2 (6 bases). V lost 4 bases and J 2 bases, leaving 13 bases between the germline ends. The CDR3 covers 15 residues. Germline V gene data show CDR1 as ENHRY and CDR2 as SYGVKD. The CDR3 sequence is CAISGPSGDTDTQYF. CDR3 sequence (DNA): TGTGCCATCAGTGGCCCCTCGGGAGACACAGATACGCAGTATTTT.

The chain is built from TRBV2 and TRBJ2-7, with 9 bases matching TRBD2. Germline V lookup: CDR1 SNHLY, CDR2 FYNNEI. CDR3 size: 13 residues. V was clipped by 9 bases and J by 5 bases; unmatched bases: 8. The CDR3 region has the DNA TGTGCCAGTGGTAGCGGGAGCAAAAACGAGCAGTACTTC. Its translation: CASGSGSKNEQYF.

This clone showed up just a few times. The chain has TRBV19 and TRBJ2-5, with 9 bases matching TRBD1. Per germline, CDR1 LNHDA and CDR2 SQIVND (reference sequence). After removal of 1 base from V and 4 bases from J, the junction contained 10 bases not matched to a gene. The CDR3 has 17 residues. The CDR3 loop is CASSIGGGTGNGETQYF. CDR3 nucleotides: TGTGCCAGTAGTATAGGGGGGGGGACAGGGAATGGAGAGACCCAGTACTTC.

V gene TRBV5-1 combines with J gene TRBJ2-5; 12 nucleotides agree with TRBD1. The CDR3 has 19 residues. J gave up 1 base and V 7 bases, and 17 bases lay outside the gene matches. Per the germline V gene, CDR1 is SGHRS and CDR2 is YFSETQ. The CDR3 reads CASGHPGQGAALTQETQYF. The CDR3 coding sequence is TGCGCCAGCGGACACCCGGGACAGGGGGCTGCCTTGACCCAAGAGACCCAGTACTTC.

This clone was picked up a small number of times. V is TRBV6-6 and J is TRBJ2-1; 14 nucleotides agree with TRBD2. Trimming at V came to 0 bases and at J to 8 bases, leaving 0 bases not matched to a gene. Germline CDR1 and CDR2: MNHNY and SVGAGI (reference sequence). CDR3 size: 15 residues. The chain's CDR3 is CASSYSGLAGDEQFF. The DNA of the CDR3 is TGTGCCAGCAGTTACTCGGGACTAGCGGGAGATGAGCAGTTCTTC.

V is TRBV5-6 and J is TRBJ1-1; D gene uncertain. Per germline, CDR1 SGHDT and CDR2 YYEEEE. The CDR3 totals 15 residues. Trimming took off 6 bases at V and 4 bases at J, with 19 bases between the two ends. The CDR3 protein is CASTRSRRSFTEAFF. In DNA form, the CDR3 reads TGTGCCAGCACTCGTTCACGGAGATCGTTCACTGAAGCTTTCTTT.

J is TRBJ2-7 and V is TRBV19; 7 bases are a match to TRBD1. The CDR3 is made up of 13 amino acids. V dropped 3 bases and J dropped 4; count of bases not matched to a gene: 3. Germline assignment: CDR1 LNHDA and CDR2 SQIVND (reference sequence). The CDR3 nucleotides read TGTGCCAGTAGTATGACAGGGCGGTACGAGCAGTACTTC. Protein sequence: CASSMTGRYEQYF. The variable domain in full, completed from reference TRBV19 and TRBJ2-7, reads DGGITQSPKYLFRKEGQNVTLSCEQNLNHDAMYWYRQDPGQGLRLIYYSQIVNDFQKGDIAEGYSVSREKKESFPLTVTSAQKNPTAFYLCASSMTGRYEQYFGPGTRLTVT.

The chain is built from TRBV4-3 and TRBJ1-1; 8 nucleotides agree with TRBD1. Germline CDR1 and CDR2: LGHNA and YSLEER. The V gene end was trimmed by 2 bases and the J gene end by 1 base; junction bases not matched to a gene: 3. The CDR3 covers 15 residues. Here the CDR3 reads CASSQTGTGNTEAFF. The CDR3 coding sequence is TGCGCCAGCAGCCAAACCGGGACAGGGAACACTGAAGCTTTCTTT.

The V and J genes are TRBV7-9 and TRBJ2-7; D perhaps matches TRBD1 (5 bases). Trimming removed 7 bases from V and 2 bases from J, with 15 bases in between. The CDR3 loop spans 14 amino acids. From germline, CDR1 is SEHNR and CDR2 FQNEAQ (reference sequence). CDR3: CASTLRGSPYEQYF. The CDR3 coding sequence is TGTGCCAGCACCCTTAGGGGTTCCCCCTACGAGCAGTACTTC.

This chain uses TRBV30 with TRBJ1-5, with D possibly matching TRBD1 (6 bases). Per germline, CDR1 GTSNPN and CDR2 SVGIG (reference sequence). V was pared by 5 bases and J by 4 bases, with 12 bases between. This CDR3 spans 13 amino acids. The CDR3 loop is CAWAGEGNQPQHF. The DNA for the CDR3 is TGTGCCTGGGCAGGGGAAGGGAATCAGCCCCAGCATTTT. The full variable domain, completed using reference TRBV30 and TRBJ1-5, is SQTIHQWPATLVQPVGSPLSLECTVEGTSNPNLYWYRQAAGRGLQLLFYSVGIGQISSEVPQNLSASRPQDRQFILSSKKLLLSDSGFYLCAWAGEGNQPQHFGDGTRLSIL.

J is TRBJ2-2 and V is TRBV6-1, with D possibly TRBD2 on 5 matching bases. Per the germline V gene, CDR1 is MNHNS and CDR2 is SASEGT. This CDR3 is built from 16 residues. Trimming stripped 2 bases from V and 2 bases from J, with 12 bases between. The CDR3 sequence: CASSEPGRTNTGELFF. The CDR3 coding sequence is TGTGCCAGCAGTGAACCCGGACGGACTAACACCGGGGAGCTGTTTTTT.

The rearrangement links TRBV5-4 to TRBJ2-1; tentative D call: TRBD2 (6 bases). Trimming took 4 bases from V and 7 from J, leaving 12 bases between them. Germline V gene lookup returns CDR1 SGHNT and CDR2 YYREEE (reference sequence). This CDR3 comprises 13 residues. The CDR3 loop reads CASSPDYRNEQFF. DNA of the CDR3: TGTGCCAGCAGCCCGGACTATCGGAATGAGCAGTTCTTC. Full variable domain (outside the CDR3, taken from reference TRBV5-4 and TRBJ2-1): ETGVTQSPTHLIKTRGQQVTLRCSSQSGHNTVSWYQQALGQGPQFIFQYYREEENGRGNFPPRFSGLQFPNYSSELNVNALELDDSALYLCASSPDYRNEQFFGPGTRLTVL.

The chain carries TRBV5-6 and TRBJ2-7; maybe TRBD1 (5 bases). The CDR3 spans 15 residues. The V and J ends lost 4 bases and 7 bases respectively, with 21 bases between them. Germline assignment: CDR1 SGHDT and CDR2 YYEEEE. The CDR3 bases are TGTGCCAGCAGCCACTTGTCCGCAGGGTTTTTGGAGCAGTACTTC. It yields the protein CASSHLSAGFLEQYF. The entire variable domain, with the rest obtained from reference TRBV5-6 and TRBJ2-7, is as follows: DAGVTQSPTHLIKTRGQQVTLRCSPKSGHDTVSWYQQALGQGPQFIFQYYEEEERQRGNFPDRFSGHQFPNYSSELNVNALLLGDSALYLCASSHLSAGFLEQYFGPGTRLTVT.

Details on this clone: At one boundary the junction diverges from the germline segment, which might be a read error. The chain joins TRBV7-8 to TRBJ2-7, with D perhaps matching TRBD1 (6 bases). Germline CDR1 SGHVS, CDR2 FQNEAQ. The CDR3 length is 13 residues. CDR3 sequence: CSSKQGPAYEQYF. The CDR3 DNA follows: TGTTCCAGCAAGCAGGGGCCGGCCTACGAGCAGTACTTC.